This TCR beta chain was sequenced for a study of shared clonotypes between healthy human individuals. The study, taken as a whole, reports: Naive subsets generally exceeded memory subsets in estimated richness.

To note about this clone: What it recognizes is unknown.

Here immunoSEQ multiplex PCR was the method, and the copy in TCRdb shows in-frame clones only, minus some. This sample has about 1.1 million clones, with approximately 80% found just once. CDR1 and CDR2 from the germline V gene are SGHVS and FQNEAQ. The CDR3 is made up of 15 amino acids. The J segment lost 4 bases and the V segment lost 5 bases, leaving 4 bases of the junction unmatched. The specimen sequenced was memory CD4+ T cells from PBMCs. This sample's subset: CD45RA-negative fraction. This sequence was found in a man aged 18 to 30 in good health. Some clones in this sample may be carry-over from other donors' samples. The chain employs TRBV7-8 and TRBJ2-1, with 11 bases fitting TRBD2. For the CDR3, the DNA is TGTGCCAGCAGCATAGGGACTAGCGGATACAATGAGCAGTTCTTC. Amino acid sequence: CASSIGTSGYNEQFF.